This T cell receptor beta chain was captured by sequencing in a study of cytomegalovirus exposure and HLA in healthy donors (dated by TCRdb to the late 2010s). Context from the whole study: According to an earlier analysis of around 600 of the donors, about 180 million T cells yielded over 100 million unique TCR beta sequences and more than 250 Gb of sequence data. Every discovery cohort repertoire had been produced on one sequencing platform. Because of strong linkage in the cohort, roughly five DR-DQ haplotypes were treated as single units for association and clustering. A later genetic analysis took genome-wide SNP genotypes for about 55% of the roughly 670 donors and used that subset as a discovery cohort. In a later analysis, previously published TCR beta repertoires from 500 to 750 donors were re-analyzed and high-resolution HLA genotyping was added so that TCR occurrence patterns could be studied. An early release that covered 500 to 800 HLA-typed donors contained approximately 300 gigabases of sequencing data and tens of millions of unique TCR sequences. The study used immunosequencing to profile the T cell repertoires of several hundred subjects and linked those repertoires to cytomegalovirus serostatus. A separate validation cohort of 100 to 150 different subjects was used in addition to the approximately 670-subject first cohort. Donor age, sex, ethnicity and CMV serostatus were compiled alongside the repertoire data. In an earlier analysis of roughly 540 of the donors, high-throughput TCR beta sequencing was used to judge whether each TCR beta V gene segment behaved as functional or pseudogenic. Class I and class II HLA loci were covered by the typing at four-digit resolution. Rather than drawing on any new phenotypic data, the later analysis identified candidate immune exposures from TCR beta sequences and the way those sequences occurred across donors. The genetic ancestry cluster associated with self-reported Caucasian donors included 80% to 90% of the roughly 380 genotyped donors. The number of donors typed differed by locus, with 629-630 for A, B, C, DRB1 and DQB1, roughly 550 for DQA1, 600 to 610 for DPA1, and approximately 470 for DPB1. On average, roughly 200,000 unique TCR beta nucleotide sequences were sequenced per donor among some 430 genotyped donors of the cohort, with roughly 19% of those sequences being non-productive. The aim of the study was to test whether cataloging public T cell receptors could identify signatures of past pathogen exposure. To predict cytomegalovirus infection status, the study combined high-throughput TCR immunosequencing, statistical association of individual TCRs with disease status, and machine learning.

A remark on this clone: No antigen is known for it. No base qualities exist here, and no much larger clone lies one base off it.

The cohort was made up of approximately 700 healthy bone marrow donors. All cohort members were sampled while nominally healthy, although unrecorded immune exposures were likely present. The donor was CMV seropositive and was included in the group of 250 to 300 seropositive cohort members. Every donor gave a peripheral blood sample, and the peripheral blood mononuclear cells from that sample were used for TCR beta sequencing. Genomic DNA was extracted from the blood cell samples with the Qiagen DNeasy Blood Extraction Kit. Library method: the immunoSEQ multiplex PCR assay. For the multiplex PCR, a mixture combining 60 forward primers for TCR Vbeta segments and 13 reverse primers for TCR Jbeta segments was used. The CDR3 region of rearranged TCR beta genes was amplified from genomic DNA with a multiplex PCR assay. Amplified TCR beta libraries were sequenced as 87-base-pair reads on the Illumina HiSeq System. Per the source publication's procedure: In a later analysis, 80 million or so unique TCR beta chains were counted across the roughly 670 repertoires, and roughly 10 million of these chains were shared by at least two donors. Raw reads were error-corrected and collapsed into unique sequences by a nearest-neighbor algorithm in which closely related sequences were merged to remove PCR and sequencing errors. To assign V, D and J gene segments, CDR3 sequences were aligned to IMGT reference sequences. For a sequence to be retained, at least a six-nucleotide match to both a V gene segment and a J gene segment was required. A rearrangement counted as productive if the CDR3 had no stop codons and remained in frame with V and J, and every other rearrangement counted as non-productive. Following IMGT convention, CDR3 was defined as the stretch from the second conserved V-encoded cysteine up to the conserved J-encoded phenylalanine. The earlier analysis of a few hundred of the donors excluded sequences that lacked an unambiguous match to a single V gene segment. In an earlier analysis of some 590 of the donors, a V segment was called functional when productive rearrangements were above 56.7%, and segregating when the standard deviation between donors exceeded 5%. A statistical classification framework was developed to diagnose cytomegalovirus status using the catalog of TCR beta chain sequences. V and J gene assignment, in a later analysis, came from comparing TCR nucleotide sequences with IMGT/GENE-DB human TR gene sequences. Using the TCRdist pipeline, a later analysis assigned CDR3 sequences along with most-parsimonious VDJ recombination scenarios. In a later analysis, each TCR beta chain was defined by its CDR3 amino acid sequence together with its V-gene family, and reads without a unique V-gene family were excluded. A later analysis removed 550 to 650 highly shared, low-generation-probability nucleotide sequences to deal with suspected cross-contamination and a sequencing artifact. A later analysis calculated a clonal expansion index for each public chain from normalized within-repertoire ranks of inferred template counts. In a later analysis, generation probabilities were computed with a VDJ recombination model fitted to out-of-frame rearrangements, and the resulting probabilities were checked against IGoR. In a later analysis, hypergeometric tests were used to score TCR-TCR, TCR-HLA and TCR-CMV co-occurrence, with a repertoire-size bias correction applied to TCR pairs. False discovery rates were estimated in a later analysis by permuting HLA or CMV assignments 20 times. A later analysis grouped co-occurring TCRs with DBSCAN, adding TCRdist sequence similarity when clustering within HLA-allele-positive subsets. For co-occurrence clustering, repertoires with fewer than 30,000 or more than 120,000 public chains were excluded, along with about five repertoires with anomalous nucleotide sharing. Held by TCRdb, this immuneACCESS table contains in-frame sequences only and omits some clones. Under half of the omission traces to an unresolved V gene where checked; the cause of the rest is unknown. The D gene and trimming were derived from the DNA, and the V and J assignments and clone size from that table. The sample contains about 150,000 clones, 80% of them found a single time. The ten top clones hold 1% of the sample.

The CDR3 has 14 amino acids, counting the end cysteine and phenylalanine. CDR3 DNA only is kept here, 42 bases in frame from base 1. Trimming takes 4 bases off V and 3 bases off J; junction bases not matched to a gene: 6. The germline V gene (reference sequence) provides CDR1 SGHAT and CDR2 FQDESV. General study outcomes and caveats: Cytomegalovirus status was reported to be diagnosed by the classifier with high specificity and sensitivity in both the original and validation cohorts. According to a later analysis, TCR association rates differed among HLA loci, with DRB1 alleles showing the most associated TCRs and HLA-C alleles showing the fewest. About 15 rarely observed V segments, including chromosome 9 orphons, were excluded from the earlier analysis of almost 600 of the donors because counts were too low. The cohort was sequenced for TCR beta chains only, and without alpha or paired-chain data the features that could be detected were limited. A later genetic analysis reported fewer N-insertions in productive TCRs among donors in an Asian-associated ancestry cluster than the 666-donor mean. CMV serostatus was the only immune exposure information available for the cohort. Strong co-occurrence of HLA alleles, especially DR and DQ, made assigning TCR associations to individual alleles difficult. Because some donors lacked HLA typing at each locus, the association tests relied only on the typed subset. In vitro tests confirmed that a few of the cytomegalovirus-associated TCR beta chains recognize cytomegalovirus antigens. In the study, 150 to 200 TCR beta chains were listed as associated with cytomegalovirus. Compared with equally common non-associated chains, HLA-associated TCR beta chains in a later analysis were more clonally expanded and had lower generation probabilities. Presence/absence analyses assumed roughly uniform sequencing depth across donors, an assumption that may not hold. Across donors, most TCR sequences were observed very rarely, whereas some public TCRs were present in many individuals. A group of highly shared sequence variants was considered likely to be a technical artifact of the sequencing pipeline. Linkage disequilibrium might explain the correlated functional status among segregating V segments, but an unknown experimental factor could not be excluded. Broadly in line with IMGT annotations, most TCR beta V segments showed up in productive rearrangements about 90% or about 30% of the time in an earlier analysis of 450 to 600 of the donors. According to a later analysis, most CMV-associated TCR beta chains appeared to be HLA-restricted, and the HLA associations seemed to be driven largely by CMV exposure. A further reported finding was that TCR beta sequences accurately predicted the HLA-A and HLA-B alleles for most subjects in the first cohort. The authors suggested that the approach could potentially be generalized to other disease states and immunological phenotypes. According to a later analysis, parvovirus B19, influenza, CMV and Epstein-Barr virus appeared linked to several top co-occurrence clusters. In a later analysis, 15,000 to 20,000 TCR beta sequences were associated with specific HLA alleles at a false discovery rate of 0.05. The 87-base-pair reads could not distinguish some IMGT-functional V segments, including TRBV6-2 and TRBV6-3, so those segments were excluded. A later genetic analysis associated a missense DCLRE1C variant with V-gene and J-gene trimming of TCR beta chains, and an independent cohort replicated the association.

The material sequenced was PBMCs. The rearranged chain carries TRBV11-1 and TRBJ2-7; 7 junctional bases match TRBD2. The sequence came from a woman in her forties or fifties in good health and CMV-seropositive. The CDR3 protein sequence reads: CASSSGTMSYEQYF. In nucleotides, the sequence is TGTGCCAGCAGCTCCGGGACTATGAGCTACGAGCAGTACTTC.